The 8 T cell receptor beta chains below all came from one sample that was sequenced in a study of response to subunit inactivated influenza vaccine. One entry per CDR3 protein, called by TCRdb with MiXCR from the RT-PCR reads. The sample has fewer than 650,000 distinct CDR3 sequences, about an eighth seen once. Sequencing used PBMCs from blood, obtained roughly 46 days after vaccination. The receptors were sampled from a man in his fifties or sixties who received an inactivated influenza vaccine.

The gene calls are TRBV3-1 and TRBJ2-5, with D perhaps matching TRBD2 (6 bases). CDR3 size: 13 residues. CDR1 and CDR2 from the germline V gene are LGHDT and YNNKEL (reference sequence). V lost 4 bases, J lost 2 bases, and 8 bases lay in between. The CDR3 coding sequence is TGTGCCAGCAGCCCGAGCGGGCAAGAGACCCAGTACTTC. This sequence encodes CASSPSGQETQYF.

This clonotype showed up just a few times. The chain links TRBV6-1 to TRBJ2-7, with D hard to call. Germline V gene sequence: CDR1 MNHNS, CDR2 SASEGT. The CDR3 has 15 residues. Trimming stripped 6 bases from V and 9 bases from J, with 24 bases between. CDR3 DNA sequence: TGTGCCAGCAGACCTAGTTGGGAAGTGGGCATCGGGCAGTACTTC. Amino acid sequence: CASRPSWEVGIGQYF.

V usage is TRBV20-1 and J usage is TRBJ2-5; D remains unclear. V was cut by 3 bases and J by 0 bases, with 17 bases left in between. The CDR3 has 16 residues. Looked up from germline, CDR1 is DFQATT and CDR2 is SNEGSKA (reference sequence). The chain's CDR3 is CSASATSGRYQETQYF. In nucleotides, the CDR3 is TGCAGTGCTAGTGCTACATCTGGAAGGTACCAAGAGACCCAGTACTTC.

The sample holds a few counts of this clonotype. This chain uses TRBV28 with TRBJ1-1, with 7 positions matching TRBD1. The CDR3 consists of 13 residues. Germline trimming cut 4 bases from V and 2 bases from J; bases unmatched to any gene: 1. Germline V gene lookup returns CDR1 MDHEN and CDR2 SYDVKM. In DNA, the CDR3 is TGTGCCAGCAGTTGGGACAGCAACACTGAAGCTTTCTTT. It translates to CASSWDSNTEAFF.

This clonotype was seen a few times. V usage is TRBV7-9 and J usage is TRBJ1-5; no clear D gene. Trimming cost V 2 bases and J 5 bases, with 7 bases left between them. Germline V CDR1 and CDR2: SEHNR, FQNEAQ (reference sequence). This CDR3 region has 13 residues. CDR3 sequence: CASSLRPDQPQHF. CDR3 bases: TGTGCCAGCAGCTTAAGACCCGATCAGCCCCAGCATTTT.

This clonotype was seen a handful of times. The DNA of the CDR3 is TGTGCCAGCAGCTTAGTATTAGCCGCTGAGCAGTTCTTC. Protein: CASSLVLAAEQFF. The chain combines TRBV7-3 with TRBJ2-1; no firm D call. The V and J ends lost 2 bases and 9 bases respectively, with 11 bases between them. The CDR3 runs 13 residues. Germline CDR1 and CDR2: SGHTA and FQGTGA.

This clonotype has a handful of counts. The chain carries TRBV28 and TRBJ1-2, with 7 positions matching TRBD1. CDR1 is MDHEN, CDR2 SYDVKM, per germline. This CDR3 is 14 amino acids long. V shed 2 bases, J shed 4 bases, and the junction held 4 bases outside the gene matches. CDR3 amino acids: CASSLLRTGYGYTF. Written as DNA, the CDR3 is TGTGCCAGCAGTTTACTCCGGACAGGCTATGGCTACACCTTC.

This clonotype was counted a few times. The chain joins TRBV12-3 or TRBV12-4 to TRBJ1-2; D possibly corresponds to TRBD1 (6 bases). V shed 5 bases and J shed 7 bases, with 11 bases lying between them. This CDR3 contains 12 residues. In DNA form, the CDR3 reads TGTGCCAGCAGTAATAAAGGGGGTGGCTACACCTTC. It codes for CASSNKGGGYTF.